Listed here is a single TCR beta chain. This entry comes from a study of T cell changes during pregnancy in multiple sclerosis. Clones were sequenced by immunoSEQ multiplex PCR, and TCRdb holds only the in-frame ones, with some missing. The profile shows about 51,000 clones, 80% to 95% of them singletons. Germline CDR1 and CDR2: SGHDT and YYEEEE. The CDR3 length is 13 residues. The trim removed 3 bases at V and 12 bases at J, leaving 5 bases unmatched. This TCR was recovered from a female donor with multiple sclerosis, enrolled in a pregnancy study. The sample here was CD8+ T cells from peripheral blood mononuclear cells, taken in the second trimester of pregnancy. The genes are TRBV5-6 and TRBJ2-6; 8 bases map to TRBD1. This CDR3 is CASSSGTGGVLTF. The CDR3 bases are TGTGCCAGCAGCTCCGGGACAGGAGGCGTCCTGACTTTC.